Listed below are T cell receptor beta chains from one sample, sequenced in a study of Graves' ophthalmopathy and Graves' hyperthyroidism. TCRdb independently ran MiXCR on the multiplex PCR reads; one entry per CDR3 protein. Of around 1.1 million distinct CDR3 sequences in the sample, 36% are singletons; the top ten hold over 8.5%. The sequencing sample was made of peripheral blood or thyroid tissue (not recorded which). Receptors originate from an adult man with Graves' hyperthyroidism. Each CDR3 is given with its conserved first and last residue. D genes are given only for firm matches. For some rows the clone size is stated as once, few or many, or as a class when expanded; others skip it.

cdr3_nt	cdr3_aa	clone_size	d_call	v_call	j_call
TGTGCCAGCAGCCCCCCCTTTAGCGTCAACAAGGAGACCCAGTACTTC	CASSPPFSVNKETQYF	many	.	TRBV7-9	TRBJ2-5
TGTGCCAGTAGGAGGGACAGGGGCAACTATGGCTACACCTTC	CASRRDRGNYGYTF	many	TRBD1	TRBV19	TRBJ1-2
TGTGCCAGCTCACCTGACACAAGGTGGTGGACAGCGAACACTGAAGCTTTCTTT	CASSPDTRWWTANTEAFF	.	.	TRBV18	TRBJ1-1
TGTGCCAGTAGTATATCTGGGACAGTAGGTGAAAAACTGTTTTTT	CASSISGTVGEKLFF	many	TRBD1	TRBV19	TRBJ1-4
TGCGCCAGCAGCCAAGATTTCCAGCAGCAAGAGACCCAGTACTTC	CASSQDFQQQETQYF	.	.	TRBV4-3	TRBJ2-5
TGTGCCAGCGAATCAGGACGCCCCGGCGCCGGGGAGCTGTTTTTT	CASESGRPGAGELFF	many	.	TRBV25-1	TRBJ2-2
TGTGCCTGGGATGGGGAGGAGGGCCGAGAGACCCAGTACTTC	CAWDGEEGRETQYF	.	.	TRBV30	TRBJ2-5
TGTGCCAGCAGGCGCTCCGTGTACGAGCAGTACTTC	CASRRSVYEQYF	few	.	TRBV28	TRBJ2-7
TGCAGTGCTAGCCACGCCGGGGGGAACTATGGCTACACCTTC	CSASHAGGNYGYTF	many	.	TRBV20-1	TRBJ1-2
TGTGCCAGCAGCCAAGATTGGGACAAAGAGACCCAGTACTTC	CASSQDWDKETQYF	many	.	TRBV4-2	TRBJ2-5
TGTGCCAGTGGACTAGCGGGGGCCGGGGAGCTGTTTTTT	CASGLAGAGELFF	.	TRBD2	TRBV7-2	TRBJ2-2
TGTGCCAGCAGCCACACAGGGGGGCCCTATGGCTACACCTTC	CASSHTGGPYGYTF	.	TRBD1	TRBV14	TRBJ1-2
TGTGCCAGCAGCGACAGGCCGGGAGAGACCCAGTACTTC	CASSDRPGETQYF	.	.	TRBV7-3	TRBJ2-5
TGTGCCAGCAGCACACCCTTGCAGAGCTCCTATAATTCACCCCTCCACTTT	CASSTPLQSSYNSPLHF	.	.	TRBV28	TRBJ1-6
TGCAGTGTCAGCCCTTCGGGTAGCAATCAGCCCCAGCATTTT	CSVSPSGSNQPQHF	many	.	TRBV20-1	TRBJ1-5
TGTGCCAGCGGCTACAGCGGGACAAACACCGGGGAGCTGTTTTTT	CASGYSGTNTGELFF	.	.	TRBV7-3	TRBJ2-2
TGTGCCAGCAGCTCCTTTAGGCGGGAGGGAGACGAGCAGTACTTC	CASSSFRREGDEQYF	few	TRBD2	TRBV6-2/TRBV6-3	TRBJ2-7
TGTGCGGGGGTTGGTGATTTTCAGCCCCAGCATTTT	CAGVGDFQPQHF	.	.	TRBV24-1	TRBJ1-5
TGTGCCAGCAGCTCACCATTGGAGGGAGAGACCCAGTACTTC	CASSSPLEGETQYF	.	.	TRBV9	TRBJ2-5
TGTGCCAGCAGCTTAGGAGAGGGGACTAGTGACGAGCAGTACTTC	CASSLGEGTSDEQYF	once	TRBD2	TRBV28	TRBJ2-7
TGTGCCAGTAGTATGCGGGGGATGTTCGACGAGCAGTACTTC	CASSMRGMFDEQYF	few	TRBD2	TRBV19	TRBJ2-7
TGTGCCAGCAGTTGGGACAGGGGACATAGCAATCAGCCCCAGCATTTT	CASSWDRGHSNQPQHF	.	TRBD1	TRBV9	TRBJ1-5
TGTGCCAGCAGTTTCGACAGGGGGCAGAACTATGGCTACACCTTC	CASSFDRGQNYGYTF	.	TRBD1	TRBV12-3/TRBV12-4	TRBJ1-2
TGTGCCAGCAGCCTATGGGGTCGGGGACAGAAGAACACTGAAGCTTTCTTT	CASSLWGRGQKNTEAFF	.	TRBD1	TRBV7-9	TRBJ1-1
TGTGCCAGCAGCTTAGGGGACTCCCGAACCCAAGAGACCCAGTACTTC	CASSLGDSRTQETQYF	many	.	TRBV7-2	TRBJ2-5
TGTGCCAGCCTTAACGCGGGGACAGGGGGCGCCGACTATGGCTACACCTTC	CASLNAGTGGADYGYTF	many	TRBD1	TRBV2	TRBJ1-2
TGCAGCGTTGTACGGGGAGGGAGTACGTACTTC	CSVVRGGSTYF	many	TRBD2	TRBV29-1	TRBJ2-7
TGTGCCAACAACTTGGGACAGGGGGGCTACGAGCAGTACTTC	CANNLGQGGYEQYF	.	TRBD1	TRBV11-2	TRBJ2-7
TGTGCCAGCAGTCTTTCGAAAGGTTACTCTGGAAACACCATATATTTT	CASSLSKGYSGNTIYF	.	.	TRBV5-5	TRBJ1-3
TGTGCCAGCAGTCAACAGGGCCAAGGTCAGCCCCAGCATTTT	CASSQQGQGQPQHF	few	.	TRBV27	TRBJ1-5
TGTGCCAGCAGCGTAGAGGTCGGGGGAGGGCGGGACTATGGCTACACCTTC	CASSVEVGGGRDYGYTF	.	.	TRBV9	TRBJ1-2
TGTGCCAGCAGCTTGGGAGGGGGTTTCACCGGGGAGCTGTTTTTT	CASSLGGGFTGELFF	.	.	TRBV5-6	TRBJ2-2
TGTGCCAGTGCCGAGGACGAAGAGACCCAGTACTTC	CASAEDEETQYF	many	.	TRBV19	TRBJ2-5